This T cell receptor (beta chain) was recorded in a study of monozygotic twins with inflammatory bowel disease. TCRdb reprocessed the 5' RACE reads and keeps a single row for each CDR3 protein, giving no DNA. This sample lists approximately 300,000 distinct CDR3 sequences; its ten largest clones have roughly 5.3%. Per germline, CDR1 SGHRS and CDR2 YFSETQ. This CDR3 comprises 15 residues. This chain uses TRBV5-1 with TRBJ2-3; absent DNA, TCRdb's TRBD1 call cannot be checked. The sequenced sample was blood. The clonotype originates from a human donor with ulcerative colitis or Crohn's disease, or a healthy co-twin of an affected twin (not recorded which). CDR3 loop: CASTLLGPGKDTQYF.